The 25 T cell receptor beta chains below all came from one sample that was sequenced in a study of blood T cells in healthy people across ages. A J-beta primer mix and a sample-barcoded 5' primer were used in a second PCR of about 7 to 12 cycles. Each CDR3 protein gets one entry after TCRdb re-called the 5' RACE reads with MiXCR. Of just over 800,000 distinct CDR3 sequences listed, around 62% are singletons. The sample comprised blood. All receptors derive from a man aged 25-40 years in good health.

This clonotype was seen a handful of times. The chain uses TRBV7-2 and TRBJ2-5; TRBD2 matches at 14 bases. The CDR3 extends over 15 amino acids. Germline-derived CDR1 and CDR2 are SGHTA and FQGNSA. V lost 4 bases, J lost 2 bases, and 0 bases stayed unmatched. The chain's CDR3 is CASSWTSGGQETQYF. The CDR3 DNA reads as TGTGCCAGCAGCTGGACTAGCGGGGGGCAAGAGACCCAGTACTTC.

V usage is TRBV7-2 and J usage is TRBJ2-7; a possible D gene is TRBD2 (6 bases). CDR3 size: 13 residues. With 6 bases removed from V and 10 bases from J, the gap between germline ends came to 19 bases. Germline V gene sequence: CDR1 SGHTA, CDR2 FQGNSA. Here the CDR3 reads CASSLNPSGDQYF. The CDR3 DNA follows: TGTGCCAGCAGTCTTAATCCCTCGGGGGACCAGTACTTC.

A note on this clonotype: An end of the junction does not agree with germline; a read error may underlie this. This sequence joins TRBV28 and TRBJ2-1; D not resolved. The J call could be wrong; TRBJ2-7 is a better fit for the DNA end. CDR1 is MDHEN, CDR2 SYDVKM, per germline. The CDR3 runs to 11 residues. Written as DNA, the CDR3 is TGTGCCGGCAGTCCCCTAAATGAGCAGTACTTC. This sequence encodes CAGSPLNEQYF.

The chain carries TRBV7-9 and TRBJ1-6; D uncertain. CDR1 SEHNR and CDR2 FQNEAQ come from the germline V gene (reference sequence). V was trimmed by 5 bases and J by 8 bases, leaving 19 bases between them. The CDR3 is made up of 16 amino acids. CDR3 bases: TGTGCCAGCAGCCCGCCTGGTGGCCTAGGAGATTCACCCCTCCACTTT. Its protein is CASSPPGGLGDSPLHF.

This clonotype was seen a handful of times. This sequence joins TRBV25-1 and TRBJ1-2; TRBD1 is a possible D gene (6 bases). V lost 2 bases and J 6 bases, leaving 13 bases between the germline ends. Germline V lookup: CDR1 MGHDK, CDR2 SYGVNS. The CDR3 has 14 amino acids. In nucleotides, the CDR3 is TGTGCCAGCAGTGAAGAAGGGGGACCCCATGGCTACACCTTC. Translation: CASSEEGGPHGYTF.

The chain links TRBV29-1 to TRBJ2-4, with D perhaps TRBD2 (6 bases). TRBJ2-7 explains the end of the DNA better; the J call may be wrong. Per germline, CDR1 SQVTM and CDR2 ANQGSEA. The CDR3 covers 14 residues. CDR3 loop: CSVEAGGIPYEQYF. CDR3 bases: TGCAGCGTTGAAGCGGGCGGGATTCCGTACGAGCAGTACTTC.

The chain couples TRBV25-1 to TRBJ2-1, with 8 bases aligning to TRBD2. The J call is uncertain, as TRBJ2-7 better fits the DNA end. This CDR3 contains 16 residues. CDR1 is MGHDK and CDR2 is SYGVNS in the germline V gene. Written as DNA, the CDR3 is TGTGCCAGCAAAGAGCGGGGGAAGAGCTCCTACAATGAGCAGTACTTC. This translates into CASKERGKSSYNEQYF.

This rearrangement joins TRBV7-6 to TRBJ2-7; tentative D call: TRBD2 (5 bases). V shed 2 bases and J shed 0 bases, with 11 bases lying between them. CDR3 length: 15 residues. Germline values: CDR1 SGHVS, CDR2 FNYEAQ. The CDR3 DNA sequence: TGTGCCAGCAGCTTATCCGTGGGGAGCTCCTACGAGCAGTACTTC. Protein: CASSLSVGSSYEQYF.

The chain employs TRBV25-1 and TRBJ2-1; no definite D call. The CDR3 has 14 residues. The V end was cut by 2 bases, the J end by 8 bases, with 13 bases between. Germline CDR1 and CDR2: MGHDK and SYGVNS. CDR3 amino acids: CASSEGPRSDEQFF. As DNA, the CDR3 is TGTGCCAGCAGTGAAGGGCCTCGAAGCGATGAGCAGTTCTTC.

Only a few counts were recorded for this clonotype. The J gene is TRBJ2-7, the V gene TRBV28; D may be TRBD1 (6 bases). Germline CDR1 MDHEN, CDR2 SYDVKM. The CDR3 is made up of 15 amino acids. The V gene lost 5 bases and the J gene lost 2 bases, with 16 bases spanning the gap. CDR3 residues: CASSPSRTATYEQYF. The CDR3, as DNA: TGTGCCAGCAGTCCGAGTAGGACAGCCACCTACGAGCAGTACTTC.

This chain connects TRBV3-1 to TRBJ2-7; D assignment may be TRBD1 or TRBD2 (6 bases each). CDR3 length: 14 amino acids. V was pared by 5 bases and J by 3 bases, with 14 bases between. Germline assignment: CDR1 LGHDT and CDR2 YNNKEL (reference sequence). The CDR3 spells CASSALGGRYEQYF. CDR3 DNA: TGTGCCAGCAGCGCCCTGGGGGGCCGCTACGAGCAGTACTTC.

This chain links TRBV11-2 with TRBJ2-3, with D possibly matching TRBD2 (6 bases). The CDR3 covers 13 residues. Deletions cut 5 bases from V and 5 bases from J, with 11 bases between. The germline V gene encodes CDR1 SGHAT and CDR2 FQNNGV. CDR3 in amino acids: CASSPSAEDTQYF. DNA for the CDR3: TGTGCCAGCAGCCCTAGCGCCGAAGATACGCAGTATTTT. Drawing the rest from reference TRBV11-2 and TRBJ2-3, the complete variable domain is EAGVAQSPRYKIIEKRQSVAFWCNPISGHATLYWYQQILGQGPKLLIQFQNNGVVDDSQLPKDRFSAERLKGVDSTLKIQPAKLEDSAVYLCASSPSAEDTQYFGPGTRLTVL.

The V call is TRBV9, the J call TRBJ1-5; the D gene is possibly TRBD1 (5 bases). CDR1 and CDR2 from the germline V gene are SGDLS and YYNGEE. V was cut by 1 base and J by 4 bases, with 9 bases left in between. The CDR3 runs 14 residues. CDR3 loop: CASSVTGQNQPQHF. The CDR3 bases are TGTGCCAGCAGCGTAACGGGGCAGAATCAGCCCCAGCATTTT.

This clonotype was counted only a few times. The chain recombines TRBV20-1 with TRBJ2-7, with D tentatively TRBD1 or TRBD2 (5 bases each). CDR3 length: 14 amino acids. Looked up from germline, CDR1 is DFQATT and CDR2 is SNEGSKA (reference sequence). With 5 bases removed from V and 2 bases from J, the gap between germline ends came to 16 bases. The CDR3 here is CSALWTLGAYEQYF. The CDR3 region has the DNA TGCAGTGCTCTCTGGACTCTGGGGGCCTACGAGCAGTACTTC.

V is TRBV20-1 and J is TRBJ2-5, with D perhaps TRBD1 (5 bases). CDR1 and CDR2 (germline): DFQATT, SNEGSKA (reference sequence). The V gene lost 5 bases and the J gene lost 1 base, with 17 bases spanning the gap. The CDR3 loop spans 15 amino acids. As DNA, the CDR3 is TGCAGTGCTCTAGTTAGGGGCGCTAGCCAAGAGACCCAGTACTTC. This codes for CSALVRGASQETQYF.

The V and J genes are TRBV30 and TRBJ1-4, with D possibly TRBD1 on 5 matching bases. The CDR3 has 13 residues. The germline CDR1 and CDR2 sequences are GTSNPN and SVGIG (reference sequence). The V end was cut by 0 bases, the J end by 5 bases, with 7 bases between. CDR3 sequence: CAWSVQENEKLFF. The CDR3 DNA sequence: TGTGCCTGGAGTGTACAGGAAAATGAAAAACTGTTTTTT.

This clonotype has just one count. V and J are TRBV7-9 and TRBJ2-7; 7 bases are shared with TRBD1. The J call may be wrong; the DNA end is better matched by TRBJ2-5. Germline-derived CDR1 and CDR2 are SEHNR and FQNEAQ (reference sequence). This CDR3 has 15 amino acids. The CDR3 sequence: CASSPTRDSPGTQYF. CDR3 in DNA: TGTGCCAGCAGCCCCACCCGGGACAGCCCGGGGACCCAGTACTTC.

The sample holds one count of this clonotype. This chain links TRBV20-1 with TRBJ2-5; D is possibly TRBD1 or TRBD2 (5 bases each). With 6 bases removed from V and 4 bases from J, the gap between germline ends came to 9 bases. The CDR3 covers 11 residues. Germline loops: CDR1 DFQATT, CDR2 SNEGSKA (reference sequence). The CDR3 is CSALRGETQYF. CDR3 nucleotides: TGCAGTGCGTTGAGGGGAGAGACCCAGTACTTC.

The J gene is TRBJ2-1, the V gene TRBV5-5, with 10 bases matching TRBD2. Germline V CDR1 and CDR2: SGHKS, YYEKEE (reference sequence). The CDR3 is 19 residues long. The V and J ends lost 0 bases and 4 bases, in that order; junction bases with no gene match: 13. The CDR3 DNA sequence: TGTGCCAGCAGCTTGGAGGCAGGGGCATCTAGCGGGGGTTACAATGAGCAGTTCTTC. This codes for CASSLEAGASSGGYNEQFF.

This clonotype has more than one count but fewer than ten. This rearrangement joins TRBV4-2 to TRBJ2-4, with 12 bases matching TRBD2. This CDR3 is 21 amino acids long. From germline, CDR1 is LGHNA and CDR2 YNFKEQ. J gave up 2 bases and V 1 base, and 15 bases lay outside the gene matches. CDR3 nucleotide sequence: TGTGCCAGCAGCCAAGTCGGGGGGGCTAGCGGGGGGGCCGGTTCCAAAAACATTCAGTACTTC. Its translation is CASSQVGGASGGAGSKNIQYF.

A remark on this clonotype: One end of the junction is discordant with germline, which a read error may explain. The rearrangement uses TRBV12-3 or TRBV12-4 and TRBJ2-3; D is perhaps TRBD1 (6 bases). The CDR3 totals 14 residues. The CDR3 sequence: CASSRRGGADAQYF. The CDR3 DNA follows: TGTGCCAGCAGTCGGAGAGGGGGAGCAGATGCGCAGTATTTT.

The chain is built from TRBV7-2 and TRBJ1-2; weak D call: TRBD1 (5 bases). Trimming removed 8 bases at V and 4 bases at J, with 23 bases between. CDR1 is SGHTA, CDR2 FQGNSA, per germline. This CDR3 has 16 amino acids. The CDR3 loop reads CASPIAGTTLGYGYTF. CDR3 nucleotides: TGTGCCAGCCCCATTGCCGGGACCACCTTGGGCTATGGCTACACCTTC.

V gene TRBV6-5 combines with J gene TRBJ2-1; TRBD2 agrees at 12 bases. CDR1 MNHEY and CDR2 SVGAGI come from the germline V gene. This CDR3 spans 14 amino acids. Trimming took 5 bases from V and 7 from J; bases not matched to a gene: 3. The CDR3 loop reads CASSRTSGANEQFF. CDR3 nucleotide sequence: TGTGCCAGCAGTAGGACTAGCGGGGCAAATGAGCAGTTCTTC.

The J gene is TRBJ2-5, the V gene TRBV7-8, with a weak D call TRBD1 (6 bases). Matching the DNA end better, TRBJ2-7 makes the J call doubtful. Per germline, CDR1 SGHVS and CDR2 FQNEAQ. This CDR3 region has 12 residues. CDR3 region: CASTEDSSEQYF. DNA of the CDR3: TGTGCCAGCACCGAGGACAGTAGCGAGCAGTACTTC.

This chain connects TRBV3-1 to TRBJ2-3; D gene ambiguous. CDR3 length equals 15 residues. Germline V CDR1 and CDR2: LGHDT, YNNKEL (reference sequence). With 5 bases removed from V and 1 base from J, the gap between germline ends came to 13 bases. CDR3 in DNA: TGTGCCAGCAGCGGCTGGGGATATCGCACAGATACGCAGTATTTT. This encodes CASSGWGYRTDTQYF.